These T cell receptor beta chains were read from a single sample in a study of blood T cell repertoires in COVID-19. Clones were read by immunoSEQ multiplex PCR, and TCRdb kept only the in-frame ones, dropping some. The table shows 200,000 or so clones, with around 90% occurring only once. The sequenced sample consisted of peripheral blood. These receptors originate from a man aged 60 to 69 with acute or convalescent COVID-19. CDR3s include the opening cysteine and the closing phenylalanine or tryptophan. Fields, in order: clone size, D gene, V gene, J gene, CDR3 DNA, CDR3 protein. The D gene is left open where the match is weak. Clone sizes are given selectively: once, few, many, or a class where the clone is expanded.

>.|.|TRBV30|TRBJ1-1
TGTGCCTGGAGTGTAAGTTCGGCGGCGAACACTGAAGCTTTCTTT
CAWSVSSAANTEAFF
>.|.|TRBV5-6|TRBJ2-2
TGTGCCAGCAGCCTACAGGGTGCGAACACCGGGGAGCTGTTTTTT
CASSLQGANTGELFF
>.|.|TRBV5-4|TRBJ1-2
TGTGCCAGCAGCTTCCTGGGAGAAGCTAACTATGGCTACACCTTC
CASSFLGEANYGYTF
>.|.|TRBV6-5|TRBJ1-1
TGTGCCAGCAGGGGCAGTGGTGGGCCCTATGAAGCTTTCTTT
CASRGSGGPYEAFF
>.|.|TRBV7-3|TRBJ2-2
TGTGCCAGCAGCTTAAGTAGTACCGGGGAGCTGTTTTTT
CASSLSSTGELFF
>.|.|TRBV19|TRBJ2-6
TGTGCCAGTAGTATTGGGCAGACCATCTCTGGGGCCAACGTCCTGACTTTC
CASSIGQTISGANVLTF
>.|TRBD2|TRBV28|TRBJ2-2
TGTGCCAGCAGCGCGACTAGCGGGGGGGCCCCCGGGGAGCTGTTTTTT
CASSATSGGAPGELFF
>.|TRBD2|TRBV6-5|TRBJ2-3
TGTGCCAGCAGTCTAGCGGGGACGGGGGATACGCAGTATTTT
CASSLAGTGDTQYF
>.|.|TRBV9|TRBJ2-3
TGTGCCAGCAGCGCGGATCGGGGGACCACAGATACGCAGTATTTT
CASSADRGTTDTQYF
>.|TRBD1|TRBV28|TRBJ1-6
TGTGCCAGCAGTCCCCACGGACAGGGCAGATACAATTCACCCCTCCACTTT
CASSPHGQGRYNSPLHF
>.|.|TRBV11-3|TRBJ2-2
TGTGCCAGCAGCCCCACTGGCGGGGTCACCGGGGAGCTGTTTTTT
CASSPTGGVTGELFF
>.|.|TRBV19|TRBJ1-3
TGTGCCAGTAGTATCCTTGGAAACACCATATATTTT
CASSILGNTIYF
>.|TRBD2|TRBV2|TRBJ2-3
TGTGCCAGCAGCCTTAGCGGGGGGGCTATCACAGATACGCAGTATTTT
CASSLSGGAITDTQYF
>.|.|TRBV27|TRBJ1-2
TGTGCCAGCAGTTTAGGCAGGGGTCTAGGCTACACCTTC
CASSLGRGLGYTF
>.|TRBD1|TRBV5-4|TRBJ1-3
TGTGCCAGCAGCTCTGGTGGGACAGGGGTTCCTGGAAACACCATATATTTT
CASSSGGTGVPGNTIYF
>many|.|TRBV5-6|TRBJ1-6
TGTGCCAGCAGCCCACAGGGTTCACCCCTCCACTTT
CASSPQGSPLHF
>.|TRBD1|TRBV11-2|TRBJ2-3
TGTGCCAGCAGTCCTCAGGACAGGGACACAGATACGCAGTATTTT
CASSPQDRDTDTQYF
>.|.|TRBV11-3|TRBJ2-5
TGTGCCAGCAGCTTAGGCAGCCAAGAGACCCAGTACTTC
CASSLGSQETQYF
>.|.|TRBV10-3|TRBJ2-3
TGTGCCATCAGTGAGTCGAGCACCAGAGAGGCCACAGATACGCAGTATTTT
CAISESSTREATDTQYF
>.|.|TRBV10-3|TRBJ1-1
TGTGCCAGACAACAGGGACAGAACACTGAAGCTTTCTTT
CARQQGQNTEAFF
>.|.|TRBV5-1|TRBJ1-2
TGCGCCAGCAGCATGGGTCAGGCCACTAGTGGCTACACCTTC
CASSMGQATSGYTF
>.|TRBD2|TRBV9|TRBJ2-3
TGTGCCAGCAGCTTAGCGGGACTGAACACAGATACGCAGTATTTT
CASSLAGLNTDTQYF
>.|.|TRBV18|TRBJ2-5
TGTGCCAGCTCACCACGGGACACACGGACCCAGTACTTC
CASSPRDTRTQYF
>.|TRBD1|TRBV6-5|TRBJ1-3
TGTGCCAGCAGACAGGGGGAGGTGTTTGGAAACACCATATATTTT
CASRQGEVFGNTIYF
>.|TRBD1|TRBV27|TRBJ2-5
TGTGCCAGCAGTTTTAGATTAGAATCGGGACAGGGGTCGAGGGAGACCCAGTACTTC
CASSFRLESGQGSRETQYF
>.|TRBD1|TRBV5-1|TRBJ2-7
TGCGCCAGCAGCGAGGGACAGACCAGGAGCTCCTACGAGCAGTACTTC
CASSEGQTRSSYEQYF